The entry that follows covers one T cell receptor (beta chain) sequence. Its antigen is not identified. V dropped 5 bases and J dropped 6 bases, with 13 bases sitting between them. Germline V gene lookup returns CDR1 PRHDT and CDR2 FYEKMQ (reference sequence). The CDR3 covers 13 residues. This entry is derived from a study of blood T cells in healthy people across ages. Notes on the study in general: Long-lived donors had more naive CD4+ cells and higher diversity than aged donors. Estimates based on one million T cells were treated as lower bounds. Percentage of naive T cells showed a strong correlation with TCR beta diversity.

The second PCR ran about 6 to 12 cycles with a sample-barcoded 5' primer and J-beta primers. Unique molecular identifiers of 12 random nucleotides labeled each cDNA. TCRdb reanalysed the 5' RACE reads using MiXCR and keeps one entry per CDR3 protein. The sample contains over 600,000 distinct CDR3 sequences, around three fifths of which appear only once. The gene calls are TRBV13 and TRBJ1-1, with D possibly being TRBD1 (5 bases). Sequencing input: blood. This receptor was taken from a man aged 35-49 years in good health. CDR3 sequence reads: CASSTTGSSEAFF. The CDR3 DNA reads as TGTGCCAGCAGCACAACAGGCTCCTCTGAAGCTTTCTTT. Full variable domain (outside the CDR3, taken from reference TRBV13 and TRBJ1-1): AAGVIQSPRHLIKEKRETATLKCYPIPRHDTVYWYQQGPGQDPQFLISFYEKMQSDKGSIPDRFSAQQFSDYHSELNMSSLELGDSALYFCASSTTGSSEAFFGQGTRLTVV.